This T cell receptor beta chain was recorded in a study of cytomegalovirus exposure and HLA in healthy donors. Study-level results: Links to common viral pathogens appeared, in a later analysis, for several of the most significant clusters. About 87% or about 30% of the time was how often most TCR beta V segments were productive, according to an earlier analysis. Trimming of TCR beta V- and J-genes showed a link, identified in a later analysis, to a missense DCLRE1C variant. Reportedly, TCR beta sequences accurately predicted HLA-A and HLA-B alleles in most subjects.

A remark on this clone: Its cognate antigen is unknown.

PCR was performed using 60 Vbeta and 13 Jbeta primers. Sequenced by immunoSEQ multiplex PCR; TCRdb stores in-frame clones only, minus some. Here the sample spans 130,000 to 150,000 clones, over 75% being singletons. Trimming at V came to 4 bases and at J to 8 bases, leaving 4 bases not matched to a gene. Germline CDR1 SEHNR, CDR2 FQNEAQ (reference sequence). CDR3 length equals 13 residues. The sequence was collected from a man aged 25 to 40 in good health and CMV-seropositive. This chain joins TRBV7-9 and TRBJ2-4; 8 bases match TRBD1. Sequenced material: PBMCs. CDR3 protein: CASSSQQGDIQYF. CDR3 bases: TGTGCCAGCAGCTCCCAACAGGGGGACATTCAGTACTTC.